Included here is one TCR beta chain sequence, with context. This clonotype was seen repeatedly, ten times or more. Its target antigen remains unknown. No base quality values were provided; no much bigger clone lies one nucleotide off. This entry comes from a study of CD8 T cells in ankylosing spondylitis (dated 2017 in TCRdb). The study in broad terms: The study profiled T cell receptor beta repertoires in healthy donors and ankylosing spondylitis patients to find disease-linked TCR variants. The full study cohort was made up of approximately 24 ankylosing spondylitis patients and 108 healthy donors. Peripheral blood was sampled, and synovial fluid was additionally collected from ankylosing spondylitis patients.

General conclusions and limits of the study: Blood from ankylosing spondylitis patients appeared to be characterized by a TCR beta motif made up of under ten highly homologous amino acid variants. Some of the motif variants had been reported before in the synovial fluid and blood of reactive arthritis patients, a finding that suggests common disease-initiation mechanisms. According to the report, matched synovial fluid samples from ankylosing spondylitis patients were significantly enriched for the disease-linked clones. A CD8+ phenotype was shown by the disease-linked clones, which were found at relatively low frequencies in peripheral blood.

V loses 5 bases, J loses 5 bases, and the germline ends lie 6 bases apart. Inclusive of the bounding cysteine and phenylalanine, the CDR3 is 11 residues long. Only the CDR3 DNA is retained, 33 bases long and in frame from the first base. TCRdb names Illumina HiSeq 2500 as the instrument used. Quantitative 5'-RACE with molecular barcodes was used to prepare TCR beta libraries. Regarding the original processing steps: Disease-linked TCR variants were identified with a new computational method built on a probabilistic model of VDJ rearrangement. TCRdb reworked the public reads: Q25 trimming with fastp, MiXCR clone assembly, productive beta chains retained. When rows share a CDR3 protein, they turn into one entry using the most common DNA and genes. The V and J calls here are based on TCRdb, not the publication. Present in this sample are about 140,000 distinct CDR3 sequences, approximately 7.4% of which were seen just once. The ten largest clones capture around 12% of the sample.

This chain joins TRBV12-3 or TRBV12-4 to TRBJ1-2, with a weak D call of TRBD1 (5 bases match). This clonotype was sampled from a female donor with ankylosing spondylitis or in good health (not recorded which). The sequenced material came from blood, either unsorted or a sorted T cell fraction (not recorded which). The DNA sequence is as follows: TGTGCCAGCAGTGGGGGTTATGGCTACACCTTC. The translation is CASSGGYGYTF.